Reported below is one T cell receptor beta chain. Its antigen is not identified. Trimming removed 0 bases from V and 6 bases from J; junction bases left unmatched: 5. The V gene's germline CDR1 is SGHAT and CDR2 FQNNGV. The CDR3 has 14 residues. The study ran its PCR with 60 Vbeta and 13 Jbeta primers. TCRdb's table, derived via immunoSEQ multiplex PCR, lists solely in-frame clones and lacks some. In the table there are roughly 160,000 clones, around 77% of which are singletons. This sample is drawn from a study of cytomegalovirus exposure and HLA in healthy donors. Broader study findings: The study carried out a later analysis of TCR beta sequences. It associated around 17,000 of them with specific HLA alleles at a false discovery rate of 0.05. For most TCR beta V segments, an earlier analysis put the productive rate at about 87% or about 30% of the time. The analysis excluded some indistinguishable V segments, including TRBV6-2 and TRBV6-3. Most observed TCR sequences were rare, whereas some public TCRs were detected in many donors.

This TCR came from a man aged 45-65 years in good health and CMV-seropositive. The rearrangement uses TRBV11-2 and TRBJ2-7; 7 nucleotides match TRBD2. The sample taken for sequencing was PBMCs. CDR3 sequence: CASSLDPVAGEQYF. CDR3 DNA sequence: TGTGCCAGCAGCTTAGATCCCGTAGCGGGCGAGCAGTACTTC. Filled out from reference TRBV11-2 and TRBJ2-7, the complete variable domain reads EAGVAQSPRYKIIEKRQSVAFWCNPISGHATLYWYQQILGQGPKLLIQFQNNGVVDDSQLPKDRFSAERLKGVDSTLKIQPAKLEDSAVYLCASSLDPVAGEQYFGPGTRLTVT.